Following are 8 T cell receptor beta chains from one sample sequenced in a study of CD8 T cells in ankylosing spondylitis. One entry per CDR3 protein, called by TCRdb with MiXCR from the 5' RACE reads. The sample contains 150,000 to 200,000 distinct CDR3 sequences, around 13% of which appear only once. The specimen was blood, either unsorted or a sorted T cell fraction (not recorded which). The receptor source for this set is a male donor with ankylosing spondylitis or in good health (not recorded which).

The table lists this clonotype with a few counts. The chain combines TRBV19 with TRBJ2-5; D is uncertain. The CDR3 has 12 residues. V shed 3 bases and J shed 4 bases, with 6 bases lying between them. Per the germline V gene, CDR1 is LNHDA and CDR2 is SQIVND (reference sequence). In DNA form, the CDR3 reads TGTGCCAGTAGTATTTCAGGAGAGACCCAGTACTTC. Its translation is CASSISGETQYF.

In this sample, this clonotype turned up a few times. The chain joins TRBV27 to TRBJ2-3; D may be TRBD2 (6 bases). Germline-derived CDR1 and CDR2 are MNHEY and SMNVEV (reference sequence). The V gene lost 2 bases and the J gene lost 7 bases, with 13 bases spanning the gap. The CDR3 consists of 14 residues. The CDR3 reads CASSLGGEFNTQYF. As DNA, the CDR3 is TGTGCCAGCAGTTTAGGCGGGGAATTCAATACGCAGTATTTT.

Only a few counts were recorded for this clonotype. This chain links TRBV20-1 with TRBJ2-3, with TRBD1 matching over 9 bases. The junction had 17 bases not matched to a gene; V was cut back by 0 bases and J by 4 bases. The CDR3 has 19 residues. The germline gives CDR1 DFQATT, CDR2 SNEGSKA (reference sequence). This CDR3 reads CSARDDPDPGTGLADTQYF. The CDR3 bases are TGCAGTGCTAGAGATGACCCAGACCCGGGGACAGGGCTGGCAGATACGCAGTATTTT.

This clonotype was recorded a few times. V and J are TRBV6-6 and TRBJ1-1; D is unclear. CDR3 size: 13 residues. Deletions cut 5 bases from V and 7 bases from J, with 14 bases between. Germline CDR1 MNHNY, CDR2 SVGAGI (reference sequence). The DNA for the CDR3 is TGTGCCAGCAGTCCTTTCGAGGCCCGTGAAGCTTTCTTT. Encoded protein: CASSPFEAREAFF.

This clonotype showed up many times. The chain recombines TRBV12-3 or TRBV12-4 with TRBJ2-7; weak D call: TRBD1 (5 bases). Trimming took off 5 bases at V and 4 bases at J, with 9 bases between the two ends. The CDR3 sequence is 12 residues long. The CDR3 loop is CASSTQGYEQYF. DNA of the CDR3: TGTGCCAGCAGTACTCAGGGATACGAGCAGTACTTC.

The chain employs TRBV12-3 or TRBV12-4 and TRBJ2-2; D remains ambiguous. This CDR3 spans 14 amino acids. Trimming took 3 bases from V and 4 from J, leaving 9 bases between them. CDR3 in amino acids: CASSFFGVTGELFF. CDR3 nucleotides: TGTGCCAGCAGTTTTTTCGGAGTCACCGGGGAGCTGTTTTTT.

This clonotype was observed a few times. The rearrangement joins TRBV27 to TRBJ2-7; D is perhaps TRBD1 (6 bases). The V gene lost 0 bases and the J gene lost 0 bases, with 12 bases spanning the gap. Germline CDR1 and CDR2: MNHEY and SMNVEV (reference sequence). The CDR3 covers 16 residues. Here the CDR3 DNA reads TGTGCCAGCAGTTTATCAAAGGGACACAGCTCCTACGAGCAGTACTTC. Its translation: CASSLSKGHSSYEQYF.

This clonotype has just a few counts. The V and J genes are TRBV4-2 and TRBJ2-1, with 7 bases lining up with TRBD2. This CDR3 is 16 amino acids long. J lost 1 base, V lost 1 base, and 4 bases had no gene match. Germline loops: CDR1 LGHNA, CDR2 YNFKEQ. The CDR3 here is CASSQGSSGSYNEQFF. CDR3 DNA: TGTGCCAGCAGCCAAGGGTCTAGCGGATCCTACAATGAGCAGTTCTTC.